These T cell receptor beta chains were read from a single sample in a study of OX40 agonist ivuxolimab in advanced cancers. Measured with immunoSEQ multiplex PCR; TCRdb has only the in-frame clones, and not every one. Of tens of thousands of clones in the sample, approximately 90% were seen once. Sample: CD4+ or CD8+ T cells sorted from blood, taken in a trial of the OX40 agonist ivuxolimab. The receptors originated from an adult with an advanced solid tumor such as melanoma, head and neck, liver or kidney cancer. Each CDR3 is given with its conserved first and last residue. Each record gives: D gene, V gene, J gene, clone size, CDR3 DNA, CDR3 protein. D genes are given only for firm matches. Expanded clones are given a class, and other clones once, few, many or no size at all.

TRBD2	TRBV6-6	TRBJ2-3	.	TGTGCCAGCGGACTAGCGGGTGACTTGGATACGCAGTATTTT	CASGLAGDLDTQYF
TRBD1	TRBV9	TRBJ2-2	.	TGTGCCAGCAGTGCGCCGACAGGGCGAATCGGGGAGCTGTTTTTT	CASSAPTGRIGELFF
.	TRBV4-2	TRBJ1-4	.	TGTGCCAGCAGCCAAACGCCCCGGGTGGGGGAAAAACTGTTTTTT	CASSQTPRVGEKLFF
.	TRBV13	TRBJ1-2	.	TGTGCCAGCAGCTTAGGACAGGGTGTTCATGGCTACACCTTC	CASSLGQGVHGYTF
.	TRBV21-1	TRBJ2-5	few	TGTGCCAGCAGCAACGACAGGGGGAGGGAGACCCAGTACTTC	CASSNDRGRETQYF
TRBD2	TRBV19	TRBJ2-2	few	TGTGCCAGTAGTATAGTCACGGGAGGCGGGGAGCTGTTTTTT	CASSIVTGGGELFF
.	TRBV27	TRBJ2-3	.	TGTGCCAGCAGCCATAGATCAGATACGCAGTATTTT	CASSHRSDTQYF
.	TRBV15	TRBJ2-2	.	TGTGCCACCAGTTCTGGCGGGGAGCTGTTTTTT	CATSSGGELFF
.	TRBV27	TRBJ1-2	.	TGTGCCAGCAGTGGGGGACCTACATCAGATGGCTACACCTTC	CASSGGPTSDGYTF
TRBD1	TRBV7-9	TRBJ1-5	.	TGTGCCAGTCGACAGGGGGGCAATCAGCCCCAGCATTTT	CASRQGGNQPQHF
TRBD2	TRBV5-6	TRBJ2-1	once	TGTGCCAGCAGCTTGCGGGGGGAGACCGGGACTAGCGGGAGTGGTGAGCAGTTCTTC	CASSLRGETGTSGSGEQFF
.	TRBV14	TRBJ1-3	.	TGTGCCAGCAGCCAAGTTAGCGGCTCTGGAAACACCATATATTTT	CASSQVSGSGNTIYF
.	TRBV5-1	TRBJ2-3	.	TGCGCCAGCAGCTTGTATCCCGCGAGAGATACGCAGTATTTT	CASSLYPARDTQYF
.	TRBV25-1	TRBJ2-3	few	TGTGCCAGCTCCCAGAGTCTAACGGATACGCAGTATTTT	CASSQSLTDTQYF
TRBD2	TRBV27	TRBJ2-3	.	TGTGCCAGCAGTTTAGCGGGGGCAGATACGCAGTATTTT	CASSLAGADTQYF
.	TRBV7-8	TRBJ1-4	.	TGTGCCAGCAGCTCCTATACGGGGGCAACTAATGAAAAACTGTTTTTT	CASSSYTGATNEKLFF
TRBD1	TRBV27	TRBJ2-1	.	TGTGCCAGCAGACGAACGCCGGGACAGGGGTCTTACAATGAGCAGTTCTTC	CASRRTPGQGSYNEQFF
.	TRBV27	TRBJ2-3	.	TGTGCCAGCAGTTCTCGGGACCCCTTGACGCAGTATTTT	CASSSRDPLTQYF
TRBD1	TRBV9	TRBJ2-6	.	TGTGCCAGCAGCGTCCGGGACAGGGCTACTGGGGCCAACGTCCTGACTTTC	CASSVRDRATGANVLTF